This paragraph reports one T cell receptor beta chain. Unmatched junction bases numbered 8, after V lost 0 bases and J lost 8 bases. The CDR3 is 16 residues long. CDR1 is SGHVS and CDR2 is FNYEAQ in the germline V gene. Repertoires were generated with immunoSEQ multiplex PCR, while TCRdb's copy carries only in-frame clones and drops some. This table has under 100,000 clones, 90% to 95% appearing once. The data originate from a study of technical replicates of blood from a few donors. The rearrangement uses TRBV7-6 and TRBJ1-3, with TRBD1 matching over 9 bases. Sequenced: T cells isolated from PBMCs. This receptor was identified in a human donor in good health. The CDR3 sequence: CASSLALTGGQDTIYF. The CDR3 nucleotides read TGTGCCAGCAGCTTAGCGCTTACAGGGGGCCAGGACACCATATATTTT.